Following are 24 T cell receptor beta chains from one sample sequenced in a study of T cell changes during pregnancy in multiple sclerosis. Sequencing was performed with immunoSEQ multiplex PCR; in TCRdb, only in-frame clones are kept and a portion is missing. Of 65,000 to 85,000 clones listed, just over 90% are singletons. This material consisted of peripheral blood, taken in the third trimester of pregnancy. These receptors were taken from a female donor with multiple sclerosis, enrolled in a pregnancy study.

The rearrangement links TRBV2 to TRBJ2-7, with D hard to call. The CDR3 totals 13 residues. V was trimmed by 1 base and J by 2 bases, leaving 6 bases between them. The germline gives CDR1 SNHLY, CDR2 FYNNEI. CDR3 nucleotides: TGTGCCAGCAGTGAAGGGCAGACCTACGAGCAGTACTTC. Translated, it gives CASSEGQTYEQYF.

This chain uses TRBV5-1 with TRBJ2-3, with TRBD1 identical over 7 bases. The CDR3 consists of 17 residues. Germline values: CDR1 SGHRS, CDR2 YFSETQ. J was trimmed by 1 base and V by 5 bases; bases with no gene match: 13. The CDR3 region is CASSPPTGELGTDTQYF. The CDR3 nucleotides read TGCGCCAGCAGTCCGCCTACAGGGGAGTTGGGCACAGATACGCAGTATTTT.

This sequence joins TRBV6-5 and TRBJ2-7; 7 nucleotides align to TRBD1. This CDR3 spans 14 amino acids. The germline gives CDR1 MNHEY, CDR2 SVGAGI. Trimming took 5 bases from V and 2 from J; bases not matched to a gene: 6. CDR3 region: CASSRGLGPYEQYF. In DNA form, the CDR3 reads TGTGCCAGCAGTAGGGGGCTGGGTCCCTACGAGCAGTACTTC.

The gene calls are TRBV18 and TRBJ2-7; D not certain. The CDR3 is made up of 11 amino acids. Trimming removed 5 bases at V and 5 bases at J, with 7 bases between. The V gene's germline CDR1 is KGHSH and CDR2 LQKENI. CDR3 nucleotide sequence: TGTGCCAGCTCAAGAGGTAACGAGCAGTACTTC. Translation: CASSRGNEQYF.

Note on this clone: Other DNA sequences from this sample encode an identical CDR3 as well. The chain is built from TRBV18 and TRBJ1-2; 9 positions agree with TRBD1. J was trimmed by 4 bases and V by 3 bases; bases with no gene match: 3. This CDR3 is built from 14 residues. Germline V gene lookup returns CDR1 KGHSH and CDR2 LQKENI. As DNA, the CDR3 is TGTGCCAGCTCACCGGGACAGGGAGGCTATGGCTACACCTTC. Translating it yields CASSPGQGGYGYTF.

This chain joins TRBV30 and TRBJ2-5; 8 bases are shared with TRBD2. This CDR3 is built from 13 residues. Per germline, CDR1 GTSNPN and CDR2 SVGIG (reference sequence). V lost 5 bases and J lost 6; bases outside the gene matches: 8. This CDR3 is CAWEWGGGKTQYF. The CDR3 nucleotides read TGTGCCTGGGAATGGGGCGGGGGGAAGACCCAGTACTTC.

The genes are TRBV5-1 and TRBJ1-6; maybe TRBD1 (5 bases). The V and J ends lost 4 bases and 9 bases respectively, with 17 bases between them. CDR1 is SGHRS, CDR2 YFSETQ, per germline. CDR3 length: 15 residues. CDR3 DNA: TGCGCCAGCAGCACCCAGGGAATAAGGGGTTCACCCCTCCACTTT. Translating it yields CASSTQGIRGSPLHF.

This rearrangement joins TRBV19 to TRBJ1-2, with 9 bases aligning to TRBD1. The CDR3 runs 16 residues. The V gene end was trimmed by 5 bases and the J gene end by 2 bases; junction bases not matched to a gene: 9. CDR1 and CDR2 from the germline V gene are LNHDA and SQIVND (reference sequence). The CDR3 DNA follows: TGTGCCAGTAGTGGGCGGGACAGGGAACCCAACTATGGCTACACCTTC. It encodes CASSGRDREPNYGYTF. Full variable domain (outside the CDR3, taken from reference TRBV19 and TRBJ1-2): DGGITQSPKYLFRKEGQNVTLSCEQNLNHDAMYWYRQDPGQGLRLIYYSQIVNDFQKGDIAEGYSVSREKKESFPLTVTSAQKNPTAFYLCASSGRDREPNYGYTFGSGTRLTVV.

In regard to this clone: At one end, the junction sequence differs from germline, possibly due to a read error. V gene TRBV4-2 combines with J gene TRBJ1-4, with D possibly being TRBD1 (5 bases). This CDR3 contains 13 residues. CDR1 and CDR2 from the germline V gene are LGHNA and YNFKEQ. CDR3 nucleotides: TGTGCCAGCAGCCAAGCCGAACCGGCAGGGAGGGTTTTT. Translating gives CASSQAEPAGRVF.

The rearrangement uses TRBV7-9 and TRBJ2-7; TRBD1 agrees at 7 bases. The CDR3 consists of 13 residues. Germline loops: CDR1 SEHNR, CDR2 FQNEAQ (reference sequence). The V segment lost 5 bases and the J segment 7 bases; nucleotides outside the gene matches: 8. CDR3: CASSARTGDEQYF. The CDR3 region has the DNA TGTGCCAGCAGCGCCCGGACAGGAGATGAGCAGTACTTC.

The chain recombines TRBV11-1 with TRBJ2-1; 16 bases line up with TRBD2. The CDR3 extends over 15 amino acids. V was clipped by 8 bases and J by 2 bases; unmatched bases: 0. Germline V gene lookup returns CDR1 SGHAT and CDR2 FQDESV (reference sequence). In nucleotides, the CDR3 is TGTGCCAGCGGGACTAGCGGGGGGGCCTACAATGAGCAGTTCTTC. It translates to CASGTSGGAYNEQFF.

This chain joins TRBV6-6 and TRBJ2-1; no definite D call. V lost 0 bases to trimming and J lost 0 bases, with 6 bases between them. Germline CDR1 and CDR2: MNHNY and SVGAGI (reference sequence). The CDR3 has 15 amino acids. DNA of the CDR3: TGTGCCAGCAGTTACTCAATGAGCTCCTACAATGAGCAGTTCTTC. It yields the protein CASSYSMSSYNEQFF.

The chain joins TRBV27 to TRBJ1-3; D remains ambiguous. Trimming left V 0 bases short and J 4 bases short, with 4 bases between. Germline assignment: CDR1 MNHEY and CDR2 SMNVEV (reference sequence). The CDR3 has 13 amino acids. CDR3 coding DNA: TGTGCCAGCAGTTTATCCCAAGGAAACACCATATATTTT. Residues: CASSLSQGNTIYF.

This sequence joins TRBV7-3 and TRBJ1-1; 7 nucleotides agree with TRBD1. The CDR3 is 19 amino acids. CDR1 and CDR2 (germline): SGHTA, FQGTGA. The V gene end was trimmed by 0 bases and the J gene end by 1 base; junction bases not matched to a gene: 14. The DNA for the CDR3 is TGTGCCAGCAGCTTAACCTGGATAGGGGGCCAGGGCGGGAACACTGAAGCTTTCTTT. It is translated as CASSLTWIGGQGGNTEAFF. The entire variable domain, with the rest obtained from reference TRBV7-3 and TRBJ1-1, is as follows: GAGVSQTPSNKVTEKGKYVELRCDPISGHTALYWYRQSLGQGPEFLIYFQGTGAADDSGLPNDRFFAVRPEGSVSTLKIQRTERGDSAVYLCASSLTWIGGQGGNTEAFFGQGTRLTVV.

As DNA, the CDR3 is TGTGCCAGCAGTGAATTCGACAGGGGGCTCCAGCCCCAGCATTTT. It specifies CASSEFDRGLQPQHF. The rearrangement joins TRBV2 to TRBJ1-5; 10 nucleotides agree with TRBD1. The CDR3 loop spans 15 amino acids. V was pared by 2 bases and J by 7 bases, with 5 bases of the junction left unmatched. Germline-derived CDR1 and CDR2 are SNHLY and FYNNEI.

The chain carries TRBV2 and TRBJ2-7, with TRBD1 matching over 7 bases. With V trimmed by 5 bases and J by 2 bases, 6 bases remained unmatched. The germline V gene encodes CDR1 SNHLY and CDR2 FYNNEI. The CDR3 runs to 14 residues. This chain's CDR3 is CASSRQGPTYEQYF. In DNA form, the CDR3 reads TGTGCCAGCAGTAGACAGGGCCCAACCTACGAGCAGTACTTC.

V and J are TRBV19 and TRBJ1-6; TRBD1 matches 7 bases. Germline-derived CDR1 and CDR2 are LNHDA and SQIVND (reference sequence). This CDR3 is built from 15 residues. J gave up 8 bases and V 1 base, and 5 bases lay outside the gene matches. CDR3 sequence reads: CASSIVAGGDSPLHF. CDR3 DNA sequence: TGTGCCAGTAGTATAGTTGCAGGGGGAGATTCACCCCTCCACTTT.

This clone appeared a single time. The CDR3 protein is CASSRRQGLHIQYF. DNA of the CDR3: TGTGCCAGCAGCCGCCGACAGGGCCTACACATTCAGTACTTC. The chain carries TRBV7-2 and TRBJ2-4; the match to TRBD1 covers 7 bases. Trimming took 5 bases from V and 8 from J; bases not matched to a gene: 9. The V gene's germline CDR1 is SGHTA and CDR2 FQGNSA. The CDR3 totals 14 residues.

The chain has TRBV4-3 and TRBJ1-1; 7 nucleotides match TRBD1. The CDR3 contains 14 residues. The trim removed 0 bases at V and 9 bases at J, leaving 7 bases unmatched. Germline-derived CDR1 and CDR2 are LGHNA and YSLEER. In nucleotides, the CDR3 is TGCGCCAGCAGCCAAGATTGGCTGACAGGGAAAGCTTTCTTT. Translated: CASSQDWLTGKAFF.

The gene calls are TRBV2 and TRBJ2-3, with 12 bases aligning to TRBD2. This CDR3 spans 18 amino acids. The V and J ends lost 4 bases and 3 bases, in that order; junction bases with no gene match: 11. The germline V gene encodes CDR1 SNHLY and CDR2 FYNNEI. This CDR3 is CASSATSGGVLWTDTQYF. Here the CDR3 DNA reads TGTGCCAGCAGTGCGACTAGCGGGGGAGTGTTGTGGACAGATACGCAGTATTTT.

With respect to this clone: Other DNA sequences within the sample encode an identical CDR3. The CDR3 loop is CASSEQGWDGYTF. The CDR3 DNA sequence: TGTGCCAGCTCGGAACAGGGTTGGGATGGCTACACCTTC. V is TRBV18 and J is TRBJ1-2, with a possible D match to TRBD1 (6 bases). Deletions cut 6 bases from V and 6 bases from J, with 14 bases between. The V gene's germline CDR1 is KGHSH and CDR2 LQKENI. The CDR3 consists of 13 residues.

J is TRBJ2-7 and V is TRBV7-8; 11 bases line up with TRBD1. Germline V gene data show CDR1 as SGHVS and CDR2 as FQNEAQ. The CDR3 consists of 15 residues. Trimming removed 2 bases from V and 7 bases from J; junction bases left unmatched: 7. The CDR3 DNA reads as TGTGCCAGCAGCTTACACGGACAGGGGGCGGAGGAGCAGTACTTC. Its protein product is CASSLHGQGAEEQYF.

This sequence joins TRBV18 and TRBJ1-2; D gene ambiguous. The ends were cut back, 3 bases at V and 8 bases at J, with 10 bases in the middle. Germline V gene lookup returns CDR1 KGHSH and CDR2 LQKENI. The CDR3 contains 12 residues. The CDR3 reads CASSPSDGGYTF. The DNA of the CDR3 is TGTGCCAGCTCACCCAGCGATGGGGGCTACACCTTC.

The rearrangement links TRBV12-5 to TRBJ1-1; 9 bases agree with TRBD1. Germline V lookup: CDR1 LGHNT, CDR2 FRNRAP. Unmatched junction bases numbered 6, after V lost 6 bases and J lost 10 bases. This CDR3 is built from 12 residues. The CDR3 here is CASGNTGGRAFF. In DNA form, the CDR3 reads TGTGCTAGTGGAAACACAGGGGGCAGAGCTTTCTTT. Complete variable domain (other parts from reference TRBV12-5 and TRBJ1-1): DARVTQTPRHKVTEMGQEVTMRCQPILGHNTVFWYRQTMMQGLELLAYFRNRAPLDDSGMPKDRFSAEMPDATLATLKIQPSEPRDSAVYFCASGNTGGRAFFGQGTRLTVV.